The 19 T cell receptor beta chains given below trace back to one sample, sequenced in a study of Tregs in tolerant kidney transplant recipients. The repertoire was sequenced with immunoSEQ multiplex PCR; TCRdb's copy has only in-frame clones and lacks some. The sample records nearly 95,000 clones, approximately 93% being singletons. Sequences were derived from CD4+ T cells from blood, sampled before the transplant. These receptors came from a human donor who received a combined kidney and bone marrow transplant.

The CDR3 DNA is TGCGCCAGCAGCCAGACGTCAGGCGAGACCCAGTACTTC. Translation: CASSQTSGETQYF. The chain uses TRBV4-3 and TRBJ2-5; D call uncertain. Trimming cost V 3 bases and J 5 bases, with 10 bases left between them. This CDR3 comprises 13 residues. Germline V lookup: CDR1 LGHNA, CDR2 YSLEER.

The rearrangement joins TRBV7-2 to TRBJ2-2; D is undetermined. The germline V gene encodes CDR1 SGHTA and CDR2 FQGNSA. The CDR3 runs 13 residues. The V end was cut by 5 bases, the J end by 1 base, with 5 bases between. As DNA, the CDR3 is TGTGCCAGCAGCCTATGGAACACCGGGGAGCTGTTTTTT. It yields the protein CASSLWNTGELFF.

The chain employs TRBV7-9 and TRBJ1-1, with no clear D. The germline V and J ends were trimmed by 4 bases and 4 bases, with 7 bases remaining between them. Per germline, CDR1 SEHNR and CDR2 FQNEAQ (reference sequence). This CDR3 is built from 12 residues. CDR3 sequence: CASSSQFTEAFF. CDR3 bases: TGTGCCAGCAGCTCCCAGTTCACTGAAGCTTTCTTT.

CDR3 nucleotide sequence: TGTGCCATCAGTAACAGGGGGTTTTTCGACGAGCAGTACTTC. This gives the protein CAISNRGFFDEQYF. The chain recombines TRBV10-3 with TRBJ2-7; 8 bases are shared with TRBD1. The CDR3 length is 14 residues. V shed 5 bases, J shed 5 bases, and the junction held 8 bases outside the gene matches. The V gene's germline CDR1 is ENHRY and CDR2 SYGVKD.

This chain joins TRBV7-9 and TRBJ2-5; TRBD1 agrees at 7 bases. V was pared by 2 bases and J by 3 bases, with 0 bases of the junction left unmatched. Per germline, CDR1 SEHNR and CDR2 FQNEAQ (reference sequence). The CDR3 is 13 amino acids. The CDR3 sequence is CASSLTGEETQYF. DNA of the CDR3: TGTGCCAGCAGCTTAACAGGGGAAGAGACCCAGTACTTC.

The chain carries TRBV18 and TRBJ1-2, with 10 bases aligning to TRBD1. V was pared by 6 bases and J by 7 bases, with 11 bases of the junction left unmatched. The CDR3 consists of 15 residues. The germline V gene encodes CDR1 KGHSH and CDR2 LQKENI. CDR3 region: CASSPGTGERSGYTF. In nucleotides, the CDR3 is TGTGCCAGCTCCCCCGGGACAGGGGAACGAAGTGGCTACACCTTC. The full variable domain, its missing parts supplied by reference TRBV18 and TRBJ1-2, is NAGVMQNPRHLVRRRGQEARLRCSPMKGHSHVYWYRQLPEEGLKFMVYLQKENIIDESGMPKERFSAEFPKEGPSILRIQQVVRGDSAAYFCASSPGTGERSGYTFGSGTRLTVV.

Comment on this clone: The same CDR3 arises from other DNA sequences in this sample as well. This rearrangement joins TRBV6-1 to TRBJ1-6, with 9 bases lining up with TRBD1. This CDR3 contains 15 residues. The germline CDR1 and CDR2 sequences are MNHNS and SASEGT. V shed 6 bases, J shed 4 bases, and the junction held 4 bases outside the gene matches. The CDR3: CASRTGTGYNSPLHF. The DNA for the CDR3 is TGTGCCAGCAGAACCGGGACAGGGTATAATTCACCCCTCCACTTT.

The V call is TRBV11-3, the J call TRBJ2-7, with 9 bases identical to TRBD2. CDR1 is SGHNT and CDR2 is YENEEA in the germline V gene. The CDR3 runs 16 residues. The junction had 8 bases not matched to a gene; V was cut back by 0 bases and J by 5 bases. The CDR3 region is CASSLDRGAGGDEQYF. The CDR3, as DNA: TGTGCCAGCAGCTTAGATCGAGGAGCGGGAGGAGACGAGCAGTACTTC.

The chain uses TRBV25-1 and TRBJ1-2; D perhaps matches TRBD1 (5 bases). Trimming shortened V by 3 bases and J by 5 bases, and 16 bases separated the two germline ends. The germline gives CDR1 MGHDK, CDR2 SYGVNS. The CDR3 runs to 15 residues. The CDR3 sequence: CASSDGGYGRYGYTF. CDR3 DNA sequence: TGTGCCAGCAGTGACGGGGGTTATGGAAGGTATGGCTACACCTTC.

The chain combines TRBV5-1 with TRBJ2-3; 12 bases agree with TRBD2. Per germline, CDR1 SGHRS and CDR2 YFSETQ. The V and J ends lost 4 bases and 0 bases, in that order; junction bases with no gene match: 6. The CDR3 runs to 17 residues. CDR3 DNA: TGCGCCAGCAGCGGGACCGGGACTAGCGGGAGCACAGATACGCAGTATTTT. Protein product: CASSGTGTSGSTDTQYF.

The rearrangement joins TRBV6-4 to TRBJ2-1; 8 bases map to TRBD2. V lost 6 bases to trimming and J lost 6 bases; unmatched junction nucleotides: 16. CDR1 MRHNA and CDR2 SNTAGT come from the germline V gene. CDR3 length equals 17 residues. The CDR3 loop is CASSLGGKRERSNEQFF. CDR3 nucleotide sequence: TGTGCCAGCAGCCTTGGGGGGAAGCGGGAGCGGTCCAATGAGCAGTTCTTC.

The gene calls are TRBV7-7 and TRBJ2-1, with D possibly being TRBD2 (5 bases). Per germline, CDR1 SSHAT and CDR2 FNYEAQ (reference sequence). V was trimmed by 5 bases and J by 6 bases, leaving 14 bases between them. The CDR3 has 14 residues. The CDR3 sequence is CASSPQITSNEQFF. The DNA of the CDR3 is TGTGCCAGCAGCCCCCAGATAACTAGCAATGAGCAGTTCTTC.

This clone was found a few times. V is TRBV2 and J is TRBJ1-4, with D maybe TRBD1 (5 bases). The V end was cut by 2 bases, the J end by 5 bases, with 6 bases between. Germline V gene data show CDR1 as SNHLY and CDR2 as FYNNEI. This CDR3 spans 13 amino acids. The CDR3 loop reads CASSEQGNEKLFF. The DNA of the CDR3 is TGTGCCAGCAGTGAACAGGGAAATGAAAAACTGTTTTTT.

DNA for the CDR3: TGCGCCAGCAGCTTAGTTGGGGTTGGGAGGAACACTGAAGCTTTCTTT. Its protein product is CASSLVGVGRNTEAFF. V and J are TRBV5-1 and TRBJ1-1; D gene unclear. The CDR3 length is 16 residues. CDR1 SGHRS and CDR2 YFSETQ come from the germline V gene. Trimming removed 2 bases from V and 1 base from J, with 15 bases in between.

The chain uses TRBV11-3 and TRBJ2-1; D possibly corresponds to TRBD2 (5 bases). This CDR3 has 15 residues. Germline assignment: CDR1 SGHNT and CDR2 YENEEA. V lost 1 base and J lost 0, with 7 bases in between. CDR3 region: CASSLGAGSYNEQFF. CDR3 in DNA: TGTGCCAGCAGCTTAGGGGCGGGCTCCTACAATGAGCAGTTCTTC.

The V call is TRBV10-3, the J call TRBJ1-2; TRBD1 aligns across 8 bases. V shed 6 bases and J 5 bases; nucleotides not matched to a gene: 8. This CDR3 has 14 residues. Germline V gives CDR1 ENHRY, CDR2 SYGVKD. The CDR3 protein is CAIRPPGQAYGYTF. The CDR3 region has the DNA TGTGCCATCAGACCTCCGGGACAGGCGTATGGCTACACCTTC.

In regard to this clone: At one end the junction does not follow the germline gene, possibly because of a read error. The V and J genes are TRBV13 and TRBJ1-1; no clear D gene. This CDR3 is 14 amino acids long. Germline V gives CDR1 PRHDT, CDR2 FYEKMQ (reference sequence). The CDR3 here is CASSLGFSNTEAFF. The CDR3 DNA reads TGTGCCAGCAGCCTAGGGTTCTCCAACACTGAAGCTTTCTTT. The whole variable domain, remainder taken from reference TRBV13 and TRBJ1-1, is AAGVIQSPRHLIKEKRETATLKCYPIPRHDTVYWYQQGPGQDPQFLISFYEKMQSDKGSIPDRFSAQQFSDYHSELNMSSLELGDSALYFCASSLGFSNTEAFFGQGTRLTVV.

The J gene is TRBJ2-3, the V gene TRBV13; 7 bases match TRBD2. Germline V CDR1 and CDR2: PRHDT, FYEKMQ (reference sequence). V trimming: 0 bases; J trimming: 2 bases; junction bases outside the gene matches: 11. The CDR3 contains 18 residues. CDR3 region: CASSLGHSGDTFTDTQYF. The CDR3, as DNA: TGTGCCAGCAGCTTAGGCCACAGCGGGGATACTTTCACAGATACGCAGTATTTT. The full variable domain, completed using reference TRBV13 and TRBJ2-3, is AAGVIQSPRHLIKEKRETATLKCYPIPRHDTVYWYQQGPGQDPQFLISFYEKMQSDKGSIPDRFSAQQFSDYHSELNMSSLELGDSALYFCASSLGHSGDTFTDTQYFGPGTRLTVL.

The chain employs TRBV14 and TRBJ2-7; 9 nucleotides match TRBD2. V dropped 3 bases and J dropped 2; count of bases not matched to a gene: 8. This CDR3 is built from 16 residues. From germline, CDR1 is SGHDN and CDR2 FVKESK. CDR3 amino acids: CASSHFRLAGTYEQYF. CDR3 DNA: TGTGCCAGCAGCCATTTTCGCCTAGCGGGAACCTACGAGCAGTACTTC.